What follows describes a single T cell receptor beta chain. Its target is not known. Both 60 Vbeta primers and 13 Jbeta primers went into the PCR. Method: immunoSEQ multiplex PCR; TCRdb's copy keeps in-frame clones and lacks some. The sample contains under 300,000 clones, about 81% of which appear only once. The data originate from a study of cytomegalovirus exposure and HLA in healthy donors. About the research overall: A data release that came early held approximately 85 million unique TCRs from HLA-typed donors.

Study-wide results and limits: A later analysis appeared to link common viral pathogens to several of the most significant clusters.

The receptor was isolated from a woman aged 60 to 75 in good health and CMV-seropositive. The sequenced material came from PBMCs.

CDR3 in DNA: TGCGCCAGCAGCTTGGCCTGGGGGACAGGGGTCGAGCAGTACTTC. This gives the protein CASSLAWGTGVEQYF. The chain has TRBV5-1 and TRBJ2-5; 10 bases are shared with TRBD1. The J call may be incorrect, as the DNA end agrees better with TRBJ2-7. CDR1 is SGHRS and CDR2 is YFSETQ in the germline V gene. The CDR3 sequence is 15 residues long.